The next 8 T cell receptor beta chains were all read from a single sample in a study of blood T cell repertoires in COVID-19. Method: immunoSEQ multiplex PCR; TCRdb's copy keeps in-frame clones and lacks some. In the table there are about 150,000 clones, roughly 88% of which are singletons. Sequenced: peripheral blood. The source is a man at least 80 years old with COVID-19, enrolled during active disease.

The chain combines TRBV7-8 with TRBJ1-5, with unresolved D. V was pared by 2 bases and J by 1 base, with 9 bases between. The CDR3 consists of 15 residues. Looked up from germline, CDR1 is SGHVS and CDR2 is FQNEAQ. The CDR3 coding sequence is TGTGCCAGCAGCTTAAATGAACAGAGCAATCAGCCCCAGCATTTT. It specifies CASSLNEQSNQPQHF. Full variable domain (rest looked up from reference TRBV7-8 and TRBJ1-5): GAGVSQSPRYKVAKRGQDVALRCDPISGHVSLFWYQQALGQGPEFLTYFQNEAQLDKSGLPSDRFFAERPEGSVSTLKIQRTQQEDSAVYLCASSLNEQSNQPQHFGDGTRLSIL.

As concerns this clone: One junction end does not reproduce the germline sequence, and a read error may be involved. V gene TRBV19 combines with J gene TRBJ1-5, with TRBD1 matching 9 bases. In germline, CDR1 is LNHDA, CDR2 SQIVND (reference sequence). The CDR3 runs to 15 residues. This CDR3 reads CASSIEDRGLQAQHF. The CDR3 region has the DNA TGTGCCAGTAGTATAGAGGACAGGGGCCTTCAGGCCCAGCATTTT.

This clone was counted once. The gene calls are TRBV19 and TRBJ2-3, with TRBD2 matching 7 bases. J was trimmed by 0 bases and V by 3 bases; bases with no gene match: 0. Germline CDR1 reads LNHDA; CDR2 reads SQIVND (reference sequence). The CDR3 is 14 residues long. The CDR3 is CASSMGGSTDTQYF. For the CDR3, the DNA is TGTGCCAGTAGTATGGGGGGGAGCACAGATACGCAGTATTTT.

This clone appeared a few times. The CDR3 bases are TGTGCCAGCAGTTCCCGACAGGGTGATAATGAAAAACTGTTTTTT. Its translation: CASSSRQGDNEKLFF. The genes are TRBV27 and TRBJ1-4, with TRBD1 matching 7 bases. From germline, CDR1 is MNHEY and CDR2 SMNVEV (reference sequence). The length of the CDR3 is 15 residues. Trimming at V came to 4 bases and at J to 4 bases, leaving 6 bases not matched to a gene.

The J gene is TRBJ1-1, the V gene TRBV10-3; unclear D gene. CDR3 length: 14 amino acids. Deletions cut 8 bases from V and 1 base from J, with 14 bases between. Germline CDR1 and CDR2: ENHRY and SYGVKD. This CDR3 reads CAIGSMPQNTEAFF. The CDR3 DNA is TGTGCCATCGGTAGCATGCCACAGAACACTGAAGCTTTCTTT.

This clone has just a few counts. V is TRBV3-1 (or the pseudogene TRBV3-2) and J is TRBJ2-7, with TRBD1 identical over 7 bases. The J segment lost 9 bases and the V segment lost 2 bases, leaving 7 bases of the junction unmatched. CDR3 size: 13 residues. Per the germline V gene, CDR1 is LGHDT and CDR2 is YNNKEL (reference sequence). CDR3 nucleotide sequence: TGTGCCAGCAGCCAAACAGGGGCTCTGAGGCAGTACTTC. It yields the protein CASSQTGALRQYF.

In its sample, this clone was seen a few times. The V gene is TRBV5-1, the J gene TRBJ1-1; 7 bases are shared with TRBD1. The germline gives CDR1 SGHRS, CDR2 YFSETQ. The length of the CDR3 is 16 residues. J gave up 0 bases and V 0 bases, and 5 bases lay outside the gene matches. Here the CDR3 DNA reads TGCGCCAGCAGCTTGGTAGGGGGACAGATGAACACTGAAGCTTTCTTT. Translating it yields CASSLVGGQMNTEAFF.

The table lists this clone with a few counts. The gene calls are TRBV5-5 and TRBJ1-1; 7 bases fit TRBD1. The CDR3 extends over 15 amino acids. Trimming took 3 bases from V and 1 from J; bases not matched to a gene: 6. CDR1 and CDR2 from the germline V gene are SGHKS and YYEKEE (reference sequence). This CDR3 reads CASSWSGQKNTEAFF. The CDR3 region has the DNA TGTGCCAGCAGCTGGTCGGGACAGAAGAACACTGAAGCTTTCTTT.